Following are 14 T cell receptor beta chains from one sample sequenced in a study of blood T cell repertoires in COVID-19. The protocol was immunoSEQ multiplex PCR, while the TCRdb copy is restricted to in-frame clones and leaves out a portion. Among around 260,000 clones listed, around 87% were seen once. The specimen was peripheral blood. These receptor sequences come from a woman aged 50 to 65 with acute or convalescent COVID-19.

The chain recombines TRBV18 with TRBJ2-3, with TRBD1 matching over 10 bases. CDR3 length: 17 residues. Looked up from germline, CDR1 is KGHSH and CDR2 is LQKENI. V dropped 3 bases and J dropped 4; count of bases not matched to a gene: 10. DNA of the CDR3: TGTGCCAGCTCACCCGGCAAAGGGACAGGGGAACCAGATACGCAGTATTTT. It is translated as CASSPGKGTGEPDTQYF.

V gene TRBV6-2 or TRBV6-3 combines with J gene TRBJ2-1, with 12 bases aligning to TRBD2. Germline V CDR1 and CDR2: MNHEY, SVGEGT. The J segment lost 7 bases and the V segment lost 5 bases, leaving 9 bases of the junction unmatched. There are 16 residues in the CDR3. Written as DNA, the CDR3 is TGTGCCAGCAGTCTCCAACTAGCGGGAGGATTTAATGAGCAGTTCTTC. This encodes CASSLQLAGGFNEQFF.

Regarding this clone: Other nucleotide sequences in the sample specify the same CDR3. V is TRBV28 and J is TRBJ2-4, with D unresolved. The CDR3 is 14 amino acids. V gave up 3 bases and J gave up 0 bases, with 6 bases separating them. CDR1 and CDR2 (germline): MDHEN, SYDVKM. CDR3 region: CASSLALAKNIQYF. The DNA of the CDR3 is TGTGCCAGCAGTTTGGCCCTAGCCAAAAACATTCAGTACTTC. The full variable domain, its missing parts supplied by reference TRBV28 and TRBJ2-4, is DVKVTQSSRYLVKRTGEKVFLECVQDMDHENMFWYRQDPGLGLRLIYFSYDVKMKEKGDIPEGYSVSREKKERFSLILESASTNQTSMYLCASSLALAKNIQYFGAGTRLSVL.

V and J are TRBV5-5 and TRBJ1-1; possible D gene TRBD1, 6 bases. The V and J ends lost 1 base and 0 bases respectively, with 16 bases between them. Germline CDR1 reads SGHKS; CDR2 reads YYEKEE (reference sequence). CDR3 length: 17 amino acids. The CDR3 region has the DNA TGTGCCAGCAGCTTGCGATTCCAGGGGACCATGAACACTGAAGCTTTCTTT. Protein: CASSLRFQGTMNTEAFF.

The genes are TRBV5-1 and TRBJ2-6, with D maybe TRBD1 (6 bases). The germline CDR1 and CDR2 sequences are SGHRS and YFSETQ. Trimming took 4 bases from V and 4 from J, leaving 12 bases between them. The CDR3 spans 15 residues. CDR3 amino acids: CASSLQGTGANVLTF. The CDR3 region has the DNA TGCGCCAGCAGCCTACAGGGAACCGGGGCCAACGTCCTGACTTTC.

This clone appeared once. V and J are TRBV25-1 and TRBJ1-5; D is perhaps TRBD1 (6 bases). The germline V and J ends were trimmed by 6 bases and 7 bases, with 19 bases remaining between them. The CDR3 is 15 amino acids. CDR1 MGHDK and CDR2 SYGVNS come from the germline V gene. CDR3 sequence reads: CASSPAGRGRQPQHF. The CDR3 DNA is TGTGCCAGCAGCCCCGCCGGCAGGGGAAGACAGCCCCAGCATTTT.

The chain carries TRBV10-3 and TRBJ1-2, with TRBD1 matching 8 bases. In germline, CDR1 is ENHRY, CDR2 SYGVKD. V lost 4 bases and J lost 0; bases outside the gene matches: 7. The CDR3 is 16 residues long. The CDR3 here is CAISGAGQGANYGYTF. The CDR3 nucleotides are TGTGCCATCAGTGGGGCCGGACAGGGAGCTAACTATGGCTACACCTTC.

This clone was detected only once. The chain links TRBV29-1 to TRBJ1-2; D remains ambiguous. The germline V and J ends were trimmed by 7 bases and 2 bases, with 14 bases remaining between them. Germline CDR1 reads SQVTM; CDR2 reads ANQGSEA. This CDR3 comprises 13 residues. CDR3 in DNA: TGCAGCGCCCCGGGGTGGAACAACTATGGCTACACCTTC. Its translation: CSAPGWNNYGYTF.

V is TRBV15 and J is TRBJ1-4, with no clear D. Trimming cost V 0 bases and J 5 bases, with 13 bases left between them. CDR1 is LNHNV, CDR2 YYDKDF, per germline (reference sequence). The CDR3 totals 16 residues. This chain's CDR3 is CATSRDRSAGNEKLFF. DNA of the CDR3: TGTGCCACCAGCAGAGATCGATCGGCGGGAAATGAAAAACTGTTTTTT.

The rearrangement joins TRBV7-3 to TRBJ1-2; 9 bases are a match to TRBD1. The V gene end was trimmed by 4 bases and the J gene end by 6 bases; junction bases not matched to a gene: 9. The germline V gene has CDR1 SGHTA and CDR2 FQGTGA. The CDR3 loop spans 15 amino acids. The CDR3 here is CASSSQKTGGDGYTF. CDR3 nucleotides: TGTGCCAGCAGCTCCCAGAAGACAGGGGGAGATGGCTACACCTTC. The full variable domain, with the rest looked up from reference TRBV7-3 and TRBJ1-2, is GAGVSQTPSNKVTEKGKYVELRCDPISGHTALYWYRQSLGQGPEFLIYFQGTGAADDSGLPNDRFFAVRPEGSVSTLKIQRTERGDSAVYLCASSSQKTGGDGYTFGSGTRLTVV.

This chain uses TRBV15 with TRBJ1-5; weak D call: TRBD1 (6 bases). V lost 5 bases and J 0 bases, leaving 11 bases between the germline ends. Germline V CDR1 and CDR2: LNHNV, YYDKDF (reference sequence). CDR3 length: 15 amino acids. CDR3 coding DNA: TGTGCCACCAGCCAGGACAGTTATAGCAATCAGCCCCAGCATTTT. Its protein is CATSQDSYSNQPQHF.

This chain links TRBV5-4 with TRBJ2-5; 14 bases are a match to TRBD2. Germline V CDR1 and CDR2: SGHNT, YYREEE (reference sequence). The CDR3 runs to 16 residues. Trimming removed 4 bases from V and 1 base from J; junction bases left unmatched: 3. The CDR3 sequence: CASSGTSGSLQETQYF. As DNA, the CDR3 is TGTGCCAGCAGCGGGACTAGCGGGAGTCTCCAAGAGACCCAGTACTTC. Full variable domain (missing parts from reference TRBV5-4 and TRBJ2-5): ETGVTQSPTHLIKTRGQQVTLRCSSQSGHNTVSWYQQALGQGPQFIFQYYREEENGRGNFPPRFSGLQFPNYSSELNVNALELDDSALYLCASSGTSGSLQETQYFGPGTRLLVL.

The sample holds one count of this clone. The chain is built from TRBV28 and TRBJ1-2; 7 bases align to TRBD1. Germline trimming cut 5 bases from V and 4 bases from J; bases unmatched to any gene: 4. This CDR3 has 13 residues. The V gene's germline CDR1 is MDHEN and CDR2 SYDVKM. CDR3 protein: CASSTTGPYGYTF. The CDR3 DNA reads TGTGCCAGCAGTACGACAGGGCCCTATGGCTACACCTTC.

The table lists this clone with a few counts. This chain uses TRBV4-1 with TRBJ1-3, with 7 bases aligning to TRBD1. The germline CDR1 and CDR2 sequences are MGHRA and YSYEKL. With V trimmed by 4 bases and J by 0 bases, 18 bases remained unmatched. The CDR3 has 20 amino acids. The CDR3 sequence is CASSPRDSDLAFYSGNTIYF. The CDR3 coding sequence is TGCGCCAGCAGCCCACGGGACAGCGATTTGGCCTTTTACTCTGGAAACACCATATATTTT.